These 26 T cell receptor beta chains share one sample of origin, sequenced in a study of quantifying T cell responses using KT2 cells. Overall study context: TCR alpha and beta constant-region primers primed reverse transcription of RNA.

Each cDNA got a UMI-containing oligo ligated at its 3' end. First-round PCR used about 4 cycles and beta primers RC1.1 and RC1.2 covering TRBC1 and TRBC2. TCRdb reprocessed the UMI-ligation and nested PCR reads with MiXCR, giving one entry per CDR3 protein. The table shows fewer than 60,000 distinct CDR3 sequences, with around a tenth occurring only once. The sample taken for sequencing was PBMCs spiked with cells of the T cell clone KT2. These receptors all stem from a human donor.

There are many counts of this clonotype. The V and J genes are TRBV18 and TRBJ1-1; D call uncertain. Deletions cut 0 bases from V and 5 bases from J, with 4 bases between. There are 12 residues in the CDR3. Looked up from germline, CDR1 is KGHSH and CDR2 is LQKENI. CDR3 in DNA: TGTGCCAGCTCACCACCGACGACTGAAGCTTTCTTT. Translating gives CASSPPTTEAFF.

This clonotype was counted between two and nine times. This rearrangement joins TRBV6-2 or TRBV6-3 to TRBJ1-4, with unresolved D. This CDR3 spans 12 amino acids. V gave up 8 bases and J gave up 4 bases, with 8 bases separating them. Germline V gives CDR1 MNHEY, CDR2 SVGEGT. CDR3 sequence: CASRTVNEKLFF. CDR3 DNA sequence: TGTGCCAGCCGGACCGTTAATGAAAAACTGTTTTTT.

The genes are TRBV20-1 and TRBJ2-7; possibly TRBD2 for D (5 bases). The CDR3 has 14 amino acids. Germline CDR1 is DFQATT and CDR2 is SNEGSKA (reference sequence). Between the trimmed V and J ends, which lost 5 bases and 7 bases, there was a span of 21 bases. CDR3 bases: TGCAGTGCTGCGATGATCGGGGTGGCCTCGGAGCAGTACTTC. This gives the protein CSAAMIGVASEQYF.

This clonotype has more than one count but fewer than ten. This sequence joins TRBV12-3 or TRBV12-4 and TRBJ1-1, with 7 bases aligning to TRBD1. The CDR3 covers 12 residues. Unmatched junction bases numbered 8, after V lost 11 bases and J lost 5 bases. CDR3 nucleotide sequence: TGTGCCTCCAGGGGGGGAGGGACTGAAGCTTTCTTT. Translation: CASRGGGTEAFF.

CDR3 sequence reads: CASSEKTGGADTQYF. CDR3 DNA: TGTGCCAGCAGTGAGAAGACAGGGGGAGCAGATACGCAGTATTTT. The J gene is TRBJ2-3, the V gene TRBV6-1; TRBD1 aligns across 9 bases. The V segment lost 3 bases and the J segment 4 bases; nucleotides outside the gene matches: 5. Germline CDR1 and CDR2: MNHNS and SASEGT. CDR3 length: 15 amino acids.

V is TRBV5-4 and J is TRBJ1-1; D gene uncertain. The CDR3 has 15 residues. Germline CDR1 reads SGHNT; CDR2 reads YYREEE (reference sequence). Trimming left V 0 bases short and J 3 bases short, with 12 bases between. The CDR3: CASSLGQAGYTEAFF. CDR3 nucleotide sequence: TGTGCCAGCAGCTTGGGTCAGGCCGGTTACACTGAAGCTTTCTTT. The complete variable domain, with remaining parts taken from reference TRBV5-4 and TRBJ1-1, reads ETGVTQSPTHLIKTRGQQVTLRCSSQSGHNTVSWYQQALGQGPQFIFQYYREEENGRGNFPPRFSGLQFPNYSSELNVNALELDDSALYLCASSLGQAGYTEAFFGQGTRLTVV.

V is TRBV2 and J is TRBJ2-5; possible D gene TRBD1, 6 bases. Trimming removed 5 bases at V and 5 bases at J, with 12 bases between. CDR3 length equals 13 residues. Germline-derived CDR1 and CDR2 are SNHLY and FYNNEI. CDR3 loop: CASSRARGETQYF. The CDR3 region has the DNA TGTGCCAGCAGTCGAGCTAGGGGGGAGACCCAGTACTTC.

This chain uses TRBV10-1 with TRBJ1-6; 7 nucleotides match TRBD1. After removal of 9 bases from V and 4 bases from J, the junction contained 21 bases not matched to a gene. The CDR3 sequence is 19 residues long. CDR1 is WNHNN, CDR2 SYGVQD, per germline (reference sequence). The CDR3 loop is CARHTRDSAGYSYNSPLHF. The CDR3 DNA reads TGCGCCAGGCACACCCGGGACAGCGCCGGCTATTCTTATAATTCACCCCTCCACTTT.

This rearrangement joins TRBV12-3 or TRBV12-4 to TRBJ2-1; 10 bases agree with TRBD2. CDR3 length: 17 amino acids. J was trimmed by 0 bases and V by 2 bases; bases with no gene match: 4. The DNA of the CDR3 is TGTGCCAGCAGTTTATGGAGCGGGAGGGTCTCCTACAATGAGCAGTTCTTC. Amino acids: CASSLWSGRVSYNEQFF.

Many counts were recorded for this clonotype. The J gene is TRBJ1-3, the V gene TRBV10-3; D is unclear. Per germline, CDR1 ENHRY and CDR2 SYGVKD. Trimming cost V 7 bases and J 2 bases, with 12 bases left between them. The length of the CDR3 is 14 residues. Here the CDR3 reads CAITTHDPGNTIYF. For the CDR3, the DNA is TGTGCCATCACCACCCATGACCCTGGAAACACCATATATTTT.

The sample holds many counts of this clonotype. The CDR3 sequence: CSALIGNRGGNQPQHF. CDR3 coding DNA: TGCAGTGCCCTTATAGGTAACAGGGGAGGCAATCAGCCCCAGCATTTT. The rearrangement joins TRBV20-1 to TRBJ1-5, with 7 bases lining up with TRBD1. The CDR3 length is 16 residues. Trimming at V came to 6 bases and at J to 2 bases, leaving 13 bases not matched to a gene. Germline V CDR1 and CDR2: DFQATT, SNEGSKA (reference sequence).

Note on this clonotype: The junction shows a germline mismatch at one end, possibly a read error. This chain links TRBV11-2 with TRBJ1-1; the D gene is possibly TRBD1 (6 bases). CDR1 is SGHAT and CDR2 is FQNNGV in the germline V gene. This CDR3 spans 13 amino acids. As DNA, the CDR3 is TGTGCCAGCAGCCCACTGGGGGGCAGGGAAGGTTTCTTT. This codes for CASSPLGGREGFF. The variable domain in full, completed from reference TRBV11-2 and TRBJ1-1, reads EAGVAQSPRYKIIEKRQSVAFWCNPISGHATLYWYQQILGQGPKLLIQFQNNGVVDDSQLPKDRFSAERLKGVDSTLKIQPAKLEDSAVYLCASSPLGGREGFFGQGTRLTVV.

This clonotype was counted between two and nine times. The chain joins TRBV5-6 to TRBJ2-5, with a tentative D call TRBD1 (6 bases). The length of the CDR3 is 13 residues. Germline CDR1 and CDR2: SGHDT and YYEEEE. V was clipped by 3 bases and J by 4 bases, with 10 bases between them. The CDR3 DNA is TGTGCCAGCAGCTCAACAGGGCGAGAGACCCAGTACTTC. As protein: CASSSTGRETQYF.

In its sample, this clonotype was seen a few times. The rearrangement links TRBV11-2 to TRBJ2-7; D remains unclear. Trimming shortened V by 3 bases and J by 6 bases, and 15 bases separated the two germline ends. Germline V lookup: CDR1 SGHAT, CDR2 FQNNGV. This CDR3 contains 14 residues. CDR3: CASSFNARGGEQYF. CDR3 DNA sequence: TGTGCCAGCAGCTTTAACGCCCGTGGCGGCGAGCAGTACTTC.

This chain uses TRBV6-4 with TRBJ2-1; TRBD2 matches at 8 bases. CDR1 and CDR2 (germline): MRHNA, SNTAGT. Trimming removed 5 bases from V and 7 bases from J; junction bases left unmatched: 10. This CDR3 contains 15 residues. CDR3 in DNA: TGTGCCAGCAGTCCTCGGGGGGGCCTTTTGAATGAGCAGTTCTTC. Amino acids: CASSPRGGLLNEQFF.

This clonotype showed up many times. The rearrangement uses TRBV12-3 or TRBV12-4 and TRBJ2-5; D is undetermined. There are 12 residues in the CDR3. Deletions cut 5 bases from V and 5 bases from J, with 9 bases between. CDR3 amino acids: CASSGAKETQYF. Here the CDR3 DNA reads TGTGCCAGCAGTGGAGCTAAGGAGACCCAGTACTTC.

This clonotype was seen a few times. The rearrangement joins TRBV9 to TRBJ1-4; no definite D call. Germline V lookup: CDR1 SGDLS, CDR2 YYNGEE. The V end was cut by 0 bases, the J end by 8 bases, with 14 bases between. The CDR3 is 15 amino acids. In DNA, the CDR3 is TGTGCCAGCAGCGTAGCGGGCGGAAATCTGGAAAAACTGTTTTTT. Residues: CASSVAGGNLEKLFF.

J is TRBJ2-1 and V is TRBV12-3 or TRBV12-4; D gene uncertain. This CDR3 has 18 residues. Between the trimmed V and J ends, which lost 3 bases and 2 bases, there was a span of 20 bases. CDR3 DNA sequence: TGTGCCAGCAGTTTGGGCCGGCCCGCGAGCCAACCCTACAATGAGCAGTTCTTC. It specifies CASSLGRPASQPYNEQFF.

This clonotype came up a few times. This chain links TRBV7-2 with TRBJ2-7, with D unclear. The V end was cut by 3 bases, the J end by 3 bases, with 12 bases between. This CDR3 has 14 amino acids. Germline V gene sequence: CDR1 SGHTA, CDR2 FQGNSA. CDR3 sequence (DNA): TGTGCCAGCAGCTTCGCGCACACTTACTACGAGCAGTACTTC. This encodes CASSFAHTYYEQYF.

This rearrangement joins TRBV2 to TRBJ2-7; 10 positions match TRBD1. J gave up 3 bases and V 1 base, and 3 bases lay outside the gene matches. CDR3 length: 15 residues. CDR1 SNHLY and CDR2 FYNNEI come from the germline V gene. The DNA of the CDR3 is TGTGCCAGCAGTGAAGGACAGGGGGCCAACTACGAGCAGTACTTC. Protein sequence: CASSEGQGANYEQYF. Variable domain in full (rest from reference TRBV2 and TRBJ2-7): EPEVTQTPSHQVTQMGQEVILRCVPISNHLYFYWYRQILGQKVEFLVSFYNNEISEKSEIFDDQFSVERPDGSNFTLKIRSTKLEDSAMYFCASSEGQGANYEQYFGPGTRLTVT.

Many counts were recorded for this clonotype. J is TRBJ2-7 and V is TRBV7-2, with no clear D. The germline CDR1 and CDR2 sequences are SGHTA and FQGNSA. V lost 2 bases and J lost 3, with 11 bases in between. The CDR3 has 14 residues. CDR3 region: CASSLQALYYEQYF. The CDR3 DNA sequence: TGTGCCAGCAGCTTACAGGCACTTTACTACGAGCAGTACTTC.

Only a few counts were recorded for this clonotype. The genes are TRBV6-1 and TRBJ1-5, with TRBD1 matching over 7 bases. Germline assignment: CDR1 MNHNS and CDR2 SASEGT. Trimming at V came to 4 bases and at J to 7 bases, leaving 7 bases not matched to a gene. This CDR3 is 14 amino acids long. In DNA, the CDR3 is TGTGCCAGCAGTGGTGGGGACAGCTTCCAGCCCCAGCATTTT. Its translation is CASSGGDSFQPQHF.

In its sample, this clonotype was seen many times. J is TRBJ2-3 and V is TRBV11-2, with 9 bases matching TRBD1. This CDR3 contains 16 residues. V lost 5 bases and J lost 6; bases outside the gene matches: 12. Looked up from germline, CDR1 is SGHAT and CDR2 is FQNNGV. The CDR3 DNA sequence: TGTGCCAGCAGCACAAGAGCCGGGACAGGGTCCGATACGCAGTATTTT. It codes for CASSTRAGTGSDTQYF.

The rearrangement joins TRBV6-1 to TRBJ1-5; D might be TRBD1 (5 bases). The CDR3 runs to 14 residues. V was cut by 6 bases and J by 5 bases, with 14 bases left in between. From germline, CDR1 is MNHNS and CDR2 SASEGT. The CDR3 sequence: CASSQLGADQPQHF. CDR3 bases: TGTGCCAGCAGCCAACTCGGGGCTGATCAGCCCCAGCATTTT.

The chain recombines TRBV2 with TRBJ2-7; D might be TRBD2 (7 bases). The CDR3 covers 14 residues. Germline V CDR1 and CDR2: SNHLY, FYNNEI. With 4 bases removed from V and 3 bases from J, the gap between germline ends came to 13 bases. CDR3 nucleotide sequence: TGTGCCAGCAGTGTGGGGGGGCGCGTCTACGAGCAGTACTTC. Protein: CASSVGGRVYEQYF.

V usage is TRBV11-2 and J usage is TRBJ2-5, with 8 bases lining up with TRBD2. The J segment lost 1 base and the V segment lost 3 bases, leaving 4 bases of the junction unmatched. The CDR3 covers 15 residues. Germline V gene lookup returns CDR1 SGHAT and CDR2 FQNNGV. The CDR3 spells CASSFSTSVQETQYF. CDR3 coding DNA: TGTGCCAGCAGCTTCTCGACTAGCGTCCAAGAGACCCAGTACTTC.